This TCR beta chain came from a study of human T cells and chemical hapten exposure. Findings of the study overall: Expanded TCR sets contained significantly more large CDR3 similarity clusters than controls. DPC sensitization did not alter TCRs above 1 in 1000 frequency.

MiXCR, run by TCRdb on the RACE reads, gives a single entry per CDR3 protein. The table records about 40,000 distinct CDR3 sequences, roughly 3.3% of them present only once. As to time point: patch test 2, 6 weeks after DPC sensitization. This sample's treatment: therapeutic diphenylcyclopropenone sensitization with weekly scalp DPC. This clonotype was counted ten times or more. Its antigen is unknown. The TCR comes from a man aged 40-49 years with alopecia areata. Some clones in this sample may be carry-over from other donors' samples. Sequenced material: whole blood, taken in connection with sensitization to the hapten diphenylcyclopropenone (DPC).

The CDR3 reads CATSGMGATDTQYF. CDR3 DNA sequence: TGTGCCACCAGTGGAATGGGGGCCACAGATACGCAGTATTTT. This chain uses TRBV24-1 with TRBJ2-3; tentative D call: TRBD1 (6 bases). Trimming removed 5 bases at V and 2 bases at J, with 10 bases between. Germline assignment: CDR1 KGHDR and CDR2 SFDVKD. This CDR3 is 14 amino acids long.